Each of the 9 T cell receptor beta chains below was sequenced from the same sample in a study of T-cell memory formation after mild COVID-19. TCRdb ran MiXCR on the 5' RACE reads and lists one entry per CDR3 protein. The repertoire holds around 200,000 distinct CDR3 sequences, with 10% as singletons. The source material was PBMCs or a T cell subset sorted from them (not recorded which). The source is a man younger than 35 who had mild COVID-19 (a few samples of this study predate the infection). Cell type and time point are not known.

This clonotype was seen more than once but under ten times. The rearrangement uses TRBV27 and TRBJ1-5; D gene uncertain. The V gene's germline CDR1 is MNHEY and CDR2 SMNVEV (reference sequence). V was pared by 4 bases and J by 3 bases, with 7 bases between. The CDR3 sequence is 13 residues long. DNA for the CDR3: TGTGCCAGCAGTTGGTCACCCAATCAGCCCCAGCATTTT. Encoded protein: CASSWSPNQPQHF.

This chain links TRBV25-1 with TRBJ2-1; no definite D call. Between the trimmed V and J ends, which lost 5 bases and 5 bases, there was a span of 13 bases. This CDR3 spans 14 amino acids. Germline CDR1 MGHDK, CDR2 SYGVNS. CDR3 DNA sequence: TGTGCCAGCAGTCGGGTAACGGGTAACAATGAGCAGTTCTTC. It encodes CASSRVTGNNEQFF.

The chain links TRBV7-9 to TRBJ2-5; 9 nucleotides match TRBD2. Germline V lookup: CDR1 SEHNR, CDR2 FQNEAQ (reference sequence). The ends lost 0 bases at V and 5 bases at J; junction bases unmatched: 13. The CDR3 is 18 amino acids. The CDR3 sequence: CASSLALTSGQVLETQYF. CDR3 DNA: TGTGCCAGCAGCTTAGCGTTGACTAGCGGACAAGTTTTGGAGACCCAGTACTTC.

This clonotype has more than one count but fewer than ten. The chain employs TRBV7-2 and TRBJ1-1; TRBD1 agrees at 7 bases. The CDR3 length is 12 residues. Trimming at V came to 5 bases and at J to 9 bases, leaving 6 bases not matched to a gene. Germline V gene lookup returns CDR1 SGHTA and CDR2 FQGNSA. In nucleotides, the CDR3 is TGTGCCAGCAGCGAAGACAGGGTGAAAGCTTTCTTT. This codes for CASSEDRVKAFF.

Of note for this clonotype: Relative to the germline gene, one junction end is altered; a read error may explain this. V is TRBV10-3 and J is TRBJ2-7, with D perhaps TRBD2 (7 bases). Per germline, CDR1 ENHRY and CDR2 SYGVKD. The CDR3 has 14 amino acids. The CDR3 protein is CAISEGGMTYGQYF. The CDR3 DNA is TGTGCCATCAGCGAGGGGGGGATGACCTACGGGCAGTACTTC.

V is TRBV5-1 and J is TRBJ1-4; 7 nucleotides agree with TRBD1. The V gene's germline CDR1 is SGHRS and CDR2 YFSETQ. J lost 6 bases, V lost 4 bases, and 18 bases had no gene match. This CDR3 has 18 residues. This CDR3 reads CASSPPGPGGKMDEKLFF. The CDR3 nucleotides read TGCGCCAGCAGCCCACCGGGACCAGGGGGAAAAATGGATGAAAAACTGTTTTTT.

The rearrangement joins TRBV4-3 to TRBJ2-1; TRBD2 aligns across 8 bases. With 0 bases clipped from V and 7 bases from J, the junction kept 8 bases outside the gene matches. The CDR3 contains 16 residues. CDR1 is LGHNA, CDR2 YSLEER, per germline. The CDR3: CASSQDVRLAPNEQFF. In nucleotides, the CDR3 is TGCGCCAGCAGCCAAGATGTGCGACTAGCGCCAAATGAGCAGTTCTTC.

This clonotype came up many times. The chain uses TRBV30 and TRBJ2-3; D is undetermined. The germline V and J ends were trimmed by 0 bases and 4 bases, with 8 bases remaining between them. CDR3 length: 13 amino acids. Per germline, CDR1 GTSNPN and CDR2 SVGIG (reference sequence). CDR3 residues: CAWSVRSADTQYF. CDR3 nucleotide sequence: TGTGCCTGGAGTGTACGGTCGGCAGATACGCAGTATTTT.

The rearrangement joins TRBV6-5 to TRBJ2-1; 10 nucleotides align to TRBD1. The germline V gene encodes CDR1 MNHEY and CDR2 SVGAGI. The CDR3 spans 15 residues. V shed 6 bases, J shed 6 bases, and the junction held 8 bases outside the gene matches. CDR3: CASRRRDRGGNEQFF. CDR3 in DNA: TGTGCCAGCAGGCGCCGGGACAGGGGAGGCAATGAGCAGTTCTTC.